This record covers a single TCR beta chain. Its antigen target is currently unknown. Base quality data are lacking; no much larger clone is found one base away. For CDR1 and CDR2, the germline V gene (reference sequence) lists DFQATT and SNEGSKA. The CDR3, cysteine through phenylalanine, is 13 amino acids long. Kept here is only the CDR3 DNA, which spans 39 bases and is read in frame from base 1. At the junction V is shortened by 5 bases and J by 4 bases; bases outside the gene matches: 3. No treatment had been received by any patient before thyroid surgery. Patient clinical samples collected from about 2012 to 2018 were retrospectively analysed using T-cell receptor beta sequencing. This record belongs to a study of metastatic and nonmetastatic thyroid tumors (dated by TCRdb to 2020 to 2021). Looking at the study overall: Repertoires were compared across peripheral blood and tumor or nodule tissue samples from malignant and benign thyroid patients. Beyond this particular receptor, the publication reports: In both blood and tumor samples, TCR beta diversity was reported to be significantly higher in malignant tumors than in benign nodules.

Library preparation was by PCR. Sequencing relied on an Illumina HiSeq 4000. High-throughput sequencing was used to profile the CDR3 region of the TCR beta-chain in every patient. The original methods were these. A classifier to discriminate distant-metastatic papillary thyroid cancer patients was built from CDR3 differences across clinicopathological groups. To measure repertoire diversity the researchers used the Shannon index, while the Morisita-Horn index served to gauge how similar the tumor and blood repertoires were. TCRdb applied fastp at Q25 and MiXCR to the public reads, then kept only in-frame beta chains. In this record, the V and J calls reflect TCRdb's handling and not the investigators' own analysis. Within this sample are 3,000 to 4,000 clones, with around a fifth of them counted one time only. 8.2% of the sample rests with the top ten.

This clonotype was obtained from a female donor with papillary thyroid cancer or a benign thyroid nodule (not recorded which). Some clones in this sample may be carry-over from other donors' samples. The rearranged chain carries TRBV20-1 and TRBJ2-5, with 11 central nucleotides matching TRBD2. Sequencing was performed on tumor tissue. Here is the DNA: TGCAGTGCTTATAGCGGGAGGGGAGAGACCCAGTACTTC. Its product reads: CSAYSGRGETQYF.